Listed here is a single T cell receptor beta chain. The sample belongs to a study of T cell responses to AZD1222 COVID-19 vaccine. Germline V gene lookup returns CDR1 LNHDA and CDR2 SQIVND (reference sequence). Between the trimmed V and J ends, which lost 5 bases and 4 bases, there was a span of 12 bases. The CDR3 length is 14 residues. Repertoires were generated with immunoSEQ multiplex PCR, while TCRdb's copy carries only in-frame clones and drops some. The sample yields about 150,000 clones, about 90% seen once. This chain connects TRBV19 to TRBJ1-5; the D is unclear. This specimen was peripheral blood, taken on day 0 of AZD1222 vaccination. The TCR was taken from an adult in good health. The CDR3 region has the DNA TGTGCCAGTAGTCCAAGAGGAGGGAATCAGCCCCAGCATTTT. Its protein is CASSPRGGNQPQHF.